This TCR beta chain comes out of a study of beta chain features in type 1 diabetes. Germline-derived CDR1 and CDR2 are LNHNV and YYDKDF (reference sequence). CDR3 length: 14 residues. With 9 bases clipped from V and 8 bases from J, the junction kept 10 bases outside the gene matches. cDNA synthesis used the whole RNA isolate, giving expressed TCRB sequences. Only in-frame clones appear in the TCRdb table, and some are missing; sequencing was by immunoSEQ multiplex PCR. The sample consists of hundreds of thousands of clones, more than 9% of them appearing once. The study, taken as a whole, reports: Naive, central memory and Treg TCRB repertoires seemed to resemble each other more closely in patients than they did in healthy donors.

This clone was counted a few times. Its target is not known. This chain joins TRBV15 and TRBJ1-4, with TRBD1 matching 9 bases. The sample was naive CD4+ T cells from blood. The TCR sequence derives from a woman younger than 30 in good health. CDR3 sequence reads: CATTGTGILEKLFF. CDR3 sequence (DNA): TGTGCCACGACCGGGACAGGGATTTTAGAAAAACTGTTTTTT. The full variable domain, rest sourced from reference TRBV15 and TRBJ1-4, is DAMVIQNPRYQVTQFGKPVTLSCSQTLNHNVMYWYQQKSSQAPKLLFHYYDKDFNNEADTPDNFQSRRPNTSFCFLDIRSPGLGDTAMYLCATTGTGILEKLFFGSGTQLSVL.